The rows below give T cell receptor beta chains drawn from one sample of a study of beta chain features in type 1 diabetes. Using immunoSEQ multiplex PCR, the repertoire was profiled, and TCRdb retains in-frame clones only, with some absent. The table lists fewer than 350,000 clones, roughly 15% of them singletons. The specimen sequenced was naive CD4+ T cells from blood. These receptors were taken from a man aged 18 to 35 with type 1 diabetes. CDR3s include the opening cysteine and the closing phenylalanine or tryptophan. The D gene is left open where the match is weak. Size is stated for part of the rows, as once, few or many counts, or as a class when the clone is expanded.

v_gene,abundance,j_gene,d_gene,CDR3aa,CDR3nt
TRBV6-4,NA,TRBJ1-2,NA,CASSAPEGYGYTF,TGTGCCAGCAGTGCGCCGGAGGGGTATGGCTACACCTTC
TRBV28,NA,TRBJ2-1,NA,CASSTQRAEFF,TGTGCCAGCAGTACCCAGCGGGCGGAGTTCTTC
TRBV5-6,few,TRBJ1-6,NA,CASSLESGPLHF,TGTGCCAGCAGCTTGGAAAGCGGACCCCTCCACTTT
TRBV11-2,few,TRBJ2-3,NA,CASSFYTDTQYF,TGTGCCAGCAGCTTTTACACAGATACGCAGTATTTT
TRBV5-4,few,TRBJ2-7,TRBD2,CASSLVGGSGEQYF,TGTGCCAGCAGCTTGGTGGGCGGGAGCGGCGAGCAGTACTTC
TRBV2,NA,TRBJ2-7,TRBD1,CASSRGQGVGEQYF,TGTGCCAGCAGTCGGGGACAGGGAGTAGGAGAGCAGTACTTC
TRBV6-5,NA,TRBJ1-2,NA,CASSYGGANYGYTF,TGTGCCAGCAGTTATGGGGGGGCTAACTATGGCTACACCTTC
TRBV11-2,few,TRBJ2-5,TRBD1,CASSSSGTGGGETQYF,TGTGCCAGCAGCTCTTCCGGGACAGGGGGGGGAGAGACCCAGTACTTC
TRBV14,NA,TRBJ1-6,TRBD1,CASSQSWTGGDSPLHF,TGTGCCAGCAGCCAGAGCTGGACAGGGGGTGATTCACCCCTCCACTTT
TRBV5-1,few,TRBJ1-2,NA,CASSLDTEPNYGYTF,TGCGCCAGCAGCTTAGACACGGAACCTAACTATGGCTACACCTTC
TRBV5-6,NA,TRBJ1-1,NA,CASSSETALNTEAFF,TGTGCCAGCAGCTCAGAGACAGCGTTGAACACTGAAGCTTTCTTT
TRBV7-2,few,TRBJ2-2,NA,CASSARLRDLQSTGELFF,TGTGCCAGCAGCGCACGACTCCGGGACTTGCAATCCACCGGGGAGCTGTTTTTT
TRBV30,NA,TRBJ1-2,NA,CAWSVLRGWYGYTF,TGTGCCTGGAGTGTACTCCGGGGGTGGTATGGCTACACCTTC
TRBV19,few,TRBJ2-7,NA,CATSGGGEQYF,TGTGCCACTAGTGGAGGTGGCGAGCAGTACTTC
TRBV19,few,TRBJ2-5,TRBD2,CASSLASGLLPYF,TGTGCCAGTAGTTTAGCTAGCGGACTACTGCCGTACTTC
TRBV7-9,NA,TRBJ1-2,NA,CASSPTWTEYGYTF,TGTGCCAGCAGCCCGACTTGGACAGAATATGGCTACACCTTC
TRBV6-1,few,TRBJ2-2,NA,CASTRSAGELFF,TGTGCCAGCACTAGGAGTGCCGGGGAGCTGTTTTTT
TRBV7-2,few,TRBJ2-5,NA,CASSLRVAVQETQYF,TGTGCCAGCAGCTTGAGGGTAGCGGTCCAAGAGACCCAGTACTTC
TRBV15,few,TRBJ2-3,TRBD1,CATSRGGQGRTDTQYF,TGTGCCACCAGCAGAGGCGGACAGGGGAGGACAGATACGCAGTATTTT
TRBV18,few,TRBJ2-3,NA,CASSPRLASTDTQYF,TGTGCCAGCTCACCACGACTGGCTAGCACAGATACGCAGTATTTT
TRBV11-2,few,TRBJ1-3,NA,CASSLAERNTIYF,TGTGCCAGCAGCTTAGCCGAGAGAAACACCATATATTTT
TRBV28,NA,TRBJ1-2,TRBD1,CASRRGQGNYGYTF,TGTGCCAGCAGAAGGGGACAGGGAAACTATGGCTACACCTTC
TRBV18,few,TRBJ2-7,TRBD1,CASSGTGSYEQYF,TGTGCCAGCTCAGGGACAGGCTCCTACGAGCAGTACTTC
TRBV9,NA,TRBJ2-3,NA,CASSVGVLSSTDTQYF,TGTGCCAGCAGCGTAGGAGTACTGTCTAGCACAGATACGCAGTATTTT
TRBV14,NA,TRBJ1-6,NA,CASSPGHLNSPLHF,TGTGCCAGCAGCCCGGGACACCTTAATTCACCCCTCCACTTT
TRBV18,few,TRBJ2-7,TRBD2,CASSLGTSGTLSYEQYF,TGTGCCAGCTCACTCGGCACTAGCGGTACTCTTTCCTACGAGCAGTACTTC